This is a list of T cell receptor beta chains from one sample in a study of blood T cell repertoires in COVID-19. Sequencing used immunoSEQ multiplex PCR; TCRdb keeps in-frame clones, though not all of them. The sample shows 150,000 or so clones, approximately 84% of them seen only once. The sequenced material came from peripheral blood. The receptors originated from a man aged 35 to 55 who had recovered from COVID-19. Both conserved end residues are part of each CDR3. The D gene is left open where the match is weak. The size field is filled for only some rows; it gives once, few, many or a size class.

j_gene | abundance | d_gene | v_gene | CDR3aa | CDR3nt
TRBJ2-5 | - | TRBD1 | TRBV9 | CASSTRDRAPETQYF | TGTGCCAGCAGCACCCGGGACAGGGCCCCGGAGACCCAGTACTTC
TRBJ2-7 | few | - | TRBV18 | CASSPPGHRYEQYF | TGTGCCAGCTCACCCCCGGGACACCGCTACGAGCAGTACTTC
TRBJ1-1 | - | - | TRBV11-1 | CASSFSPLRPEAFF | TGTGCCAGCAGCTTCTCGCCGCTGAGGCCTGAAGCTTTCTTT
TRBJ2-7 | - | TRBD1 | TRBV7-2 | CASTLSTSTGFNEQYF | TGTGCCAGCACCCTATCCACGTCGACAGGGTTCAACGAGCAGTACTTC
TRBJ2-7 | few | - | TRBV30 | CAWSSGGSYEQYF | TGTGCCTGGAGTAGCGGAGGAAGTTACGAGCAGTACTTC
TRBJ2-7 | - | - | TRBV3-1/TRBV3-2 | CASSLEDGGWGEQYF | TGTGCCAGCAGCCTCGAAGACGGCGGGTGGGGCGAGCAGTACTTC
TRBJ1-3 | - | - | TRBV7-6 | CASSFGQGNTIYF | TGTGCCAGCAGCTTCGGACAGGGAAACACCATATATTTT
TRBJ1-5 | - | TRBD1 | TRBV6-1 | CASSERGQGHVGNQPQHF | TGTGCCAGCAGTGAAAGGGGACAGGGGCACGTAGGCAATCAGCCCCAGCATTTT
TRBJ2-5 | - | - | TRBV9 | CASSNRQLHGSQETQYF | TGTGCCAGCAGCAACCGACAGTTGCACGGGTCACAAGAGACCCAGTACTTC
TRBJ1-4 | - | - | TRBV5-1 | CASSLDRAREKLFF | TGCGCCAGCAGCTTGGACAGGGCACGGGAAAAACTGTTTTTT
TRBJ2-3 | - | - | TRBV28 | CASRKGGTDTQYF | TGTGCCAGCCGCAAGGGGGGGACAGATACGCAGTATTTT
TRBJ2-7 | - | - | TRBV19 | CASSIGAKGSSYEQYF | TGTGCCAGTAGTATAGGGGCGAAAGGGAGCTCCTACGAGCAGTACTTC
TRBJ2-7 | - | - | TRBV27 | CASTYGSYEQYF | TGTGCCAGCACTTACGGTAGTTACGAGCAGTACTTC
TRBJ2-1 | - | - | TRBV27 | CASRSGYNEQFF | TGTGCCAGCAGATCCGGCTACAATGAGCAGTTCTTC
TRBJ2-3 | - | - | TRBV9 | CASSVKGKGDTQYF | TGTGCCAGCAGCGTAAAGGGAAAGGGGGATACGCAGTATTTT
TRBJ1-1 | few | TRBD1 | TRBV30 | CAWGGTGTRNTEAFF | TGTGCCTGGGGAGGGACAGGGACCCGAAACACTGAAGCTTTCTTT
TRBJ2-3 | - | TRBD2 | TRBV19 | CAIGTSGRADTQYF | TGTGCCATTGGGACTAGCGGGAGGGCGGATACGCAGTATTTT
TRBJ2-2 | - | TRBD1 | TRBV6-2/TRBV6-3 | CASSSRDRGTGELFF | TGTGCCAGCAGTTCCCGGGACAGGGGCACCGGGGAGCTGTTTTTT
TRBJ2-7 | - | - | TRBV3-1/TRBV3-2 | CASSQDEGGPTSYEQYF | TGTGCCAGCAGCCAAGATGAGGGGGGGCCGACCTCCTACGAGCAGTACTTC
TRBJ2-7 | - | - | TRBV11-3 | CASSLVGGTIYEQYF | TGTGCCAGCAGCTTAGTGGGGGGAACAATCTACGAGCAGTACTTC
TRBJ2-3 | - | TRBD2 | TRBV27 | CASSPLAGKGTDTQYF | TGTGCCAGCAGTCCCTTAGCGGGAAAGGGCACAGATACGCAGTATTTT
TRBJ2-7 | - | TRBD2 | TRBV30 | CAWNPGLADEQYF | TGTGCCTGGAATCCGGGACTAGCGGACGAGCAGTACTTC
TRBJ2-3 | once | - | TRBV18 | CASSPPSPGDTQYF | TGTGCCAGCTCACCACCGTCTCCGGGGGATACGCAGTATTTT
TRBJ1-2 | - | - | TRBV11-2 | CASSLARESGGYTF | TGTGCCAGCAGCTTAGCCAGGGAAAGTGGCGGCTACACCTTC
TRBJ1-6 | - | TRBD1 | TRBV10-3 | CAISPGQGNSPLHF | TGTGCCATCAGCCCCGGACAGGGGAACTCACCCCTCCACTTT
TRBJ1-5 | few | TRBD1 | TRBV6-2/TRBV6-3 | CASSRQGRGNQPQHF | TGTGCCAGCAGTCGACAGGGACGAGGGAATCAGCCCCAGCATTTT
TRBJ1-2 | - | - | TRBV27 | CASSPITPLGEDGYTF | TGTGCCAGCAGTCCAATAACCCCGTTGGGAGAGGATGGCTACACCTTC
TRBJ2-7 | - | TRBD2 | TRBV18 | CASSTGLALSYEQYF | TGTGCCAGCTCAACCGGACTAGCCCTCTCCTACGAGCAGTACTTC
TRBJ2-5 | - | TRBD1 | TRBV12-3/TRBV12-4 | CASSFDRDETQYF | TGTGCCAGCAGTTTTGACAGGGACGAGACCCAGTACTTC